This T cell receptor beta chain was found in a study of patients and donors after allogeneic stem cell transplantation. TCRdb redid the calling of the RT-PCR reads with MiXCR, one entry per CDR3 protein. This sample has hundreds of thousands of distinct CDR3 sequences, with 16% found just once. CDR1 and CDR2 from the germline V gene are SEHNR and FQNEAQ (reference sequence). V trimming: 6 bases; J trimming: 5 bases; junction bases outside the gene matches: 4. The CDR3 is 13 residues long. The table lists this clonotype with many counts. Sequenced: blood, either unsorted or a sorted T cell fraction (not recorded which). V is TRBV7-9 and J is TRBJ1-5; 7 positions match TRBD1. The sequence derives from a human donor who was either an allogeneic HSCT recipient or a stem cell or donor lymphocyte infusion donor (not recorded which). It is not recorded whose cells these are; they may come from a transplant donor. The CDR3, as DNA: TGTGCCAGCAGTTCCGACAGGGATCAGCCCCAGCATTTT. It yields the protein CASSSDRDQPQHF.